The table lists the clone carrying this TCR beta chain with a few counts. Its antigen is unidentified. A single record per CDR3 protein comes from TCRdb applying MiXCR to the 5' RACE reads. Of some 460,000 distinct CDR3 sequences in the sample, about 14% were seen once. The sample belongs to a study of identical twins. Findings of the study overall: Abundant beta clonotypes from cord blood had fewer insertions, unlike memory repertoires, which showed none. Excess sharing by twins proved weaker in beta out-of-frame sequences.

This CDR3 is 14 amino acids long. Trimming removed 0 bases at V and 4 bases at J, with 7 bases between. The V gene's germline CDR1 is SGHTA and CDR2 FQGNSA. These same data were also listed under a study on yellow fever vaccine responses in identical twins.

Sequencing was done on a sample of CD4+ T cells sorted from blood. The sequence derives from a woman under 30 in good health. The gene calls are TRBV7-2 and TRBJ1-5; D ambiguous. For the CDR3, the DNA is TGTGCCAGCAGCTTAGCCAGCTTTAATCAGCCCCAGCATTTT. Residues: CASSLASFNQPQHF.